These 16 T cell receptor beta chains were sequenced from one sample in a study of chemoradiotherapy in HPV16-positive cancers. Clones were sequenced by immunoSEQ multiplex PCR, and TCRdb holds only the in-frame ones, with some missing. The table has about 35,000 clones, around 93% seen once; the top ten hold roughly 3.6%. Sample: blood, taken from a patient who underwent chemoradiotherapy. These receptors were collected from a human donor with HPV-associated anogenital cancer.

This chain uses TRBV7-7 with TRBJ2-7; 10 nucleotides match TRBD2. The CDR3 sequence is 15 residues long. Germline trimming cut 5 bases from V and 5 bases from J; bases unmatched to any gene: 9. Germline lookup yields CDR1 SSHAT and CDR2 FNYEAQ (reference sequence). The CDR3 nucleotides read TGTGCCAGCAGCGAAGCACTAGCGGGGTACGACGAGCAGTACTTC. This gives the protein CASSEALAGYDEQYF.

J is TRBJ1-6 and V is TRBV2; TRBD1 matches 7 bases. The length of the CDR3 is 15 residues. CDR1 SNHLY and CDR2 FYNNEI come from the germline V gene. The trim removed 6 bases at V and 5 bases at J, leaving 7 bases unmatched. The CDR3 nucleotides read TGTGCCAGCAGCCGGACAGGTTCCCATAATTCACCCCTCCACTTT. Its protein product is CASSRTGSHNSPLHF.

The J gene is TRBJ1-1, the V gene TRBV4-1; D is perhaps TRBD1 (6 bases). The germline CDR1 and CDR2 sequences are MGHRA and YSYEKL. The length of the CDR3 is 16 residues. With 2 bases removed from V and 5 bases from J, the gap between germline ends came to 18 bases. The CDR3 spells CASSQPWGSGVTEAFF. Written as DNA, the CDR3 is TGCGCCAGCAGCCAACCCTGGGGCTCAGGGGTAACTGAAGCTTTCTTT.

The CDR3 here is CASSLGARGSGYTF. The CDR3 DNA sequence: TGTGCCAGCAGCTTGGGAGCCAGGGGAAGTGGCTACACCTTC. This chain uses TRBV5-6 with TRBJ1-2; D is perhaps TRBD1 (6 bases). The CDR3 has 14 residues. Looked up from germline, CDR1 is SGHDT and CDR2 is YYEEEE. V was trimmed by 0 bases and J by 7 bases, leaving 13 bases between them.

The table lists this clone with a few counts. The rearrangement links TRBV30 to TRBJ2-5, with D perhaps matching TRBD1 or TRBD2 (7 bases each). Germline lookup yields CDR1 GTSNPN and CDR2 SVGIG (reference sequence). V lost 5 bases and J 0 bases, leaving 25 bases between the germline ends. This CDR3 spans 18 amino acids. Here the CDR3 DNA reads TGTGCCTGGGGGGGAGGGGACACAGGGGCGATGTACCAAGAGACCCAGTACTTC. It encodes CAWGGGDTGAMYQETQYF.

The CDR3 DNA follows: TGTGCCAGCAGTTCAACCCAGACTAGCGGGACCTACAATGAGCAGTTCTTC. This encodes CASSSTQTSGTYNEQFF. V is TRBV27 and J is TRBJ2-1, with 11 bases aligning to TRBD2. The germline CDR1 and CDR2 sequences are MNHEY and SMNVEV (reference sequence). This CDR3 is built from 17 residues. After removal of 4 bases from V and 2 bases from J, the junction contained 7 bases not matched to a gene.

The chain links TRBV7-9 to TRBJ1-2; D is unclear. There are 15 residues in the CDR3. Germline V gene data show CDR1 as SEHNR and CDR2 as FQNEAQ (reference sequence). The V and J ends lost 4 bases and 0 bases respectively, with 12 bases between them. The CDR3 reads CASSSEDIANYGYTF. CDR3 bases: TGTGCCAGCAGCTCCGAGGATATTGCTAACTATGGCTACACCTTC.

The CDR3, as DNA: TGCGCCAGCAGCCAAGAGGACAGGCGATCCTACGAGCAGTACTTC. It codes for CASSQEDRRSYEQYF. This chain uses TRBV4-1 with TRBJ2-7; 7 bases agree with TRBD1. The CDR3 consists of 15 residues. Germline CDR1 is MGHRA and CDR2 is YSYEKL. The ends lost 0 bases at V and 1 base at J; junction bases unmatched: 3.

The genes are TRBV7-2 and TRBJ2-5; D is uncertain. Trimming shortened V by 2 bases and J by 5 bases, and 15 bases separated the two germline ends. CDR3 length: 15 amino acids. Germline CDR1 reads SGHTA; CDR2 reads FQGNSA. CDR3 bases: TGTGCCAGCAGCTTATATGCGATCGCTAGGGAGACCCAGTACTTC. Protein: CASSLYAIARETQYF.

J is TRBJ1-1 and V is TRBV6-6; D is undetermined. Per germline, CDR1 MNHNY and CDR2 SVGAGI (reference sequence). V was shortened by 0 bases and J by 1 base, with 9 bases between the two germline ends. The CDR3 has 15 amino acids. CDR3 protein: CASSYSRARNTEAFF. The CDR3 DNA follows: TGTGCCAGCAGTTACTCGAGGGCCAGGAACACTGAAGCTTTCTTT.

The CDR3 sequence: CASSLVQGFGTQYF. CDR3 in DNA: TGTGCCAGCAGCTTAGTCCAGGGGTTCGGGACGCAGTATTTT. This chain uses TRBV7-9 with TRBJ2-3, with D perhaps matching TRBD1 (6 bases). V lost 1 base and J lost 9, with 14 bases in between. Germline CDR1 and CDR2: SEHNR and FQNEAQ (reference sequence). This CDR3 has 14 amino acids.

The CDR3 DNA reads TGTGCCAGCAGCGTAGACTCCTTAAAGTTAGATACGCAGTATTTT. Encoded protein: CASSVDSLKLDTQYF. This chain joins TRBV9 and TRBJ2-3; the D is unclear. The CDR3 is 15 amino acids. The V end lost 0 bases, the J end lost 5 bases, and 13 bases lay between the germline ends. Germline values: CDR1 SGDLS, CDR2 YYNGEE.

The V gene is TRBV30, the J gene TRBJ2-5; 9 nucleotides match TRBD2. CDR3 length equals 15 residues. V gave up 1 base and J gave up 5 bases; unmatched junction bases: 8. Germline assignment: CDR1 GTSNPN and CDR2 SVGIG (reference sequence). The CDR3, as DNA: TGTGCCTGGAGTGCGCGGGGGGGCCGCAGGGAGACCCAGTACTTC. As protein: CAWSARGGRRETQYF.

The chain couples TRBV7-9 to TRBJ1-3; possibly TRBD1 for D (6 bases). Trimming stripped 2 bases from V and 2 bases from J, with 10 bases between. From germline, CDR1 is SEHNR and CDR2 FQNEAQ (reference sequence). The CDR3 sequence is 15 residues long. The CDR3: CASSLKQGTGNTIYF. The CDR3, as DNA: TGTGCCAGCAGCTTAAAACAGGGAACTGGAAACACCATATATTTT. The full variable domain, its missing parts supplied by reference TRBV7-9 and TRBJ1-3, is DTGVSQNPRHKITKRGQNVTFRCDPISEHNRLYWYRQTLGQGPEFLTYFQNEAQLEKSRLLSDRFSAERPKGSFSTLEIQRTEQGDSAMYLCASSLKQGTGNTIYFGEGSWLTVV.

A single count supports this clone. The chain employs TRBV5-6 and TRBJ2-2, with D perhaps TRBD2 (5 bases). CDR3 length: 13 residues. Deletions cut 0 bases from V and 9 bases from J, with 9 bases between. The germline CDR1 and CDR2 sequences are SGHDT and YYEEEE. CDR3 sequence reads: CASSLGGLRELFF. CDR3 nucleotides: TGTGCCAGCAGCTTGGGAGGGTTGCGGGAGCTGTTTTTT.

CDR3 in amino acids: CASSEALHRQYEQYF. CDR3 coding DNA: TGTGCCAGCAGTGAAGCGCTTCATAGACAGTACGAGCAGTACTTC. V gene TRBV2 combines with J gene TRBJ2-7; a possible D gene is TRBD1 (5 bases). V was cut by 0 bases and J by 4 bases, with 13 bases left in between. Germline V gene sequence: CDR1 SNHLY, CDR2 FYNNEI. CDR3 length equals 15 residues.